The present TCR beta chain was sequenced within a study of cytomegalovirus exposure and HLA in healthy donors (dated by TCRdb to about 2017). Background for the entire study: An earlier analysis of about 530 of the donors reported under 300 Gb of sequence data and 117 million unique TCR beta sequences obtained from about 179 million T cells. High-throughput TCR immunosequencing, statistical association of individual TCRs with disease status, and machine learning were combined to predict cytomegalovirus infection status. Genome-wide SNP genotypes for about 55% of the roughly 670 donors were used in a later genetic analysis, which treated that subset as a discovery cohort. Both class I and class II loci were covered by HLA typing, at four-digit resolution. The study used immunosequencing to profile the T cell repertoires of 666 subjects and linked those repertoires to cytomegalovirus serostatus. In a later analysis, previously published TCR beta repertoires from 550 to 700 donors were re-analyzed and high-resolution HLA genotyping was added so that TCR occurrence patterns could be studied. Among under 450 genotyped donors of the cohort, an average of about 240,000 unique TCR beta nucleotide sequences were sequenced per donor, around 20% of them non-productive. Rather than using new phenotypic data, the later analysis identified candidate immune exposures from TCR beta sequences and from how often those sequences occurred across donors. The genetic ancestry cluster associated with self-reported Caucasian donors included over 65% of the roughly 380 genotyped donors. The study aimed to test whether cataloging public T cell receptors could reveal signatures of past pathogen exposure. Besides the first cohort of under 700 subjects, a separate validation cohort made up of roughly 120 different subjects was used. Every repertoire in the discovery cohort had been generated on one and the same sequencing platform. Alongside the repertoire data, information on donor age, sex, ethnicity and CMV serostatus was compiled. Around 330 gigabases of sequencing data and around 88 million unique TCR sequences made up an early release that covered over 550 HLA-typed donors. Roughly five DR-DQ haplotypes were treated as single units for association and clustering because of strong linkage in the cohort. An earlier analysis of about 600 of the donors used high-throughput TCR beta sequencing to judge whether each TCR beta V gene segment behaved as functional or pseudogenic. Typing coverage varied by locus: about 629-630 donors for A, B, C, DRB1 and DQB1; under 550 for DQA1; over 600 for DPA1; roughly 470 for DPB1. Study-wide conclusions, independent of this receptor: The cohort was sequenced for TCR beta chains only, and without alpha or paired-chain data the features that could be detected were limited. At a false discovery rate of 0.05, a later analysis linked 15,000 to 20,000 TCR beta sequences to specific HLA alleles. Some IMGT-functional V segments, including TRBV6-2 and TRBV6-3, could not be told apart with the 87-base-pair reads, so those segments were excluded. Correlated functional status among segregating V segments might be attributable to linkage disequilibrium, but an unknown experimental factor could not be ruled out. The classifier was reported to diagnose cytomegalovirus status with high specificity and sensitivity in both the original cohort and the validation cohort. In a later analysis, most CMV-associated TCR beta chains were found to appear HLA-restricted, with HLA associations seemingly driven largely by CMV exposure. According to a later analysis, parvovirus B19, influenza, CMV and Epstein-Barr virus appeared linked to several top co-occurrence clusters. The study listed 170 or so TCR beta chains as associated with cytomegalovirus. A cluster of highly shared sequence variants was judged likely to be a technical artifact of the sequencing pipeline. When HLA alleles, especially DR and DQ, strongly co-occurred, attributing TCR associations to individual alleles was difficult. For the cohort, immune exposure information was limited to CMV serostatus. Because counts were too low, roughly 17 rarely observed V segments, including chromosome 9 orphons, were left out of the earlier analysis of 500 to 650 of the donors. In a later analysis, the rate of TCR association differed among HLA loci, with DRB1 alleles having the most associated TCRs and HLA-C alleles having the fewest. An association between a missense DCLRE1C variant and V-gene and J-gene trimming of TCR beta chains was found in a later genetic analysis and replicated in an independent cohort. According to the authors, the approach could potentially be generalized to other disease states and immunological phenotypes. The presence/absence analyses assumed that sequencing depth was roughly uniform across donors, and that assumption may not be true. Three of the identified cytomegalovirus-associated TCR beta chains were confirmed in vitro to be specific for cytomegalovirus antigens. A further reported finding was that TCR beta sequences accurately predicted the HLA-A and HLA-B alleles for most subjects in the first cohort. In a later analysis, HLA-associated TCR beta chains were found to be more clonally expanded and to have lower generation probabilities than equally common non-associated chains. Across donors, most TCR sequences were observed very rarely, whereas some public TCRs were present in many individuals. In an earlier analysis of roughly 560 of the donors, most TCR beta V segments were observed in productive rearrangements about 90% or about 30% of the time, broadly matching IMGT annotations. Compared with the roughly 720-donor mean, donors in an Asian-associated ancestry cluster had fewer N-insertions in productive TCRs, according to a later genetic analysis. Because some donors lacked HLA typing at each locus, the association tests relied only on the typed subset.

The cohort comprised 670 or so healthy bone marrow donors. At the time of sampling, all cohort members were nominally healthy, though unrecorded immune exposures were likely present. The donor was CMV seropositive and was included in the group of 250 to 350 seropositive cohort members. Each donor provided a peripheral blood sample, and peripheral blood mononuclear cells were used for TCR beta sequencing. The Qiagen DNeasy Blood Extraction Kit was used to extract genomic DNA from the blood cell samples. Points on this clone: Its antigen has not been determined. Base qualities were left out, and no much larger clone turns up one base away.

V ends up 0 bases short and J 4 bases short, with an unmatched junction base count of 0. Spanning cysteine to phenylalanine, the CDR3 consists of 15 amino acids. This entry keeps only the CDR3 DNA: 45 bases, framed from base 1. The germline V gene sets CDR1 to MNHEY and CDR2 to SVGAGI. Receptor amplification or capture employed the immunoSEQ multiplex PCR assay. For the multiplex PCR, a mixture combining 60 forward primers for TCR Vbeta segments and 13 reverse primers for TCR Jbeta segments was used. Amplification of the CDR3 region of rearranged TCR beta genes was performed with a multiplex PCR assay on genomic DNA. On the Illumina HiSeq System, the amplified TCR beta libraries were sequenced as 87-base-pair reads. For the original study's pipeline: A later analysis tallied around 87 million unique TCR beta chains across the approximately 670 repertoires, and some 10 million of those chains were shared by two or more donors. Raw reads were error-corrected and collapsed into unique sequences by a nearest-neighbor algorithm in which closely related sequences were merged to remove PCR and sequencing errors. V, D and J gene segments were assigned by aligning CDR3 sequences to IMGT reference sequences. For a sequence to be retained, at least a six-nucleotide match to both a V gene segment and a J gene segment was required. A rearrangement counted as productive if the CDR3 had no stop codons and remained in frame with V and J, and every other rearrangement counted as non-productive. CDR3 was defined according to IMGT convention as the region running from the second conserved V-encoded cysteine to the conserved J-encoded phenylalanine. The earlier analysis of 587 of the donors excluded any sequence lacking an unambiguous match to a single V gene segment. In an earlier analysis of about 590 of the donors, a V segment was called functional when productive rearrangements were above 56.7%, and segregating when the standard deviation between donors exceeded 5%. A statistical classification framework was built to diagnose cytomegalovirus status from the catalog of TCR beta chain sequences. In a later analysis, TCR nucleotide sequences were compared against IMGT/GENE-DB human TR gene sequences so that V and J genes could be assigned. In a later analysis, CDR3 sequences and most-parsimonious VDJ recombination scenarios were assigned using the TCRdist pipeline. In a later analysis, each TCR beta chain was defined by its CDR3 amino acid sequence together with its V-gene family, and reads without a unique V-gene family were excluded. In a later analysis, some 600 highly shared, low-generation-probability nucleotide sequences were removed to address suspected cross-contamination and a sequencing artifact. For each public chain, a later analysis derived a clonal expansion index from normalized ranks of inferred template counts within each repertoire. In a later analysis, generation probabilities were computed with a VDJ recombination model fitted to out-of-frame rearrangements, and the resulting probabilities were checked against IGoR. In a later analysis, TCR-TCR, TCR-HLA and TCR-CMV co-occurrence was scored with hypergeometric tests, and a repertoire-size bias correction was applied to TCR pairs. In a later analysis, false discovery rates were estimated by permuting HLA or CMV assignments 20 times. In a later analysis, co-occurring TCRs were grouped using DBSCAN, with TCRdist sequence similarity added in when clustering inside HLA-allele-positive subsets. Repertoires with fewer than 30,000 or more than 120,000 public chains, plus five repertoires with anomalous nucleotide sharing, were excluded from co-occurrence clustering. TCRdb retrieved this table from immuneACCESS and kept in-frame rearrangements only. Not all clones are present; in checked studies, unresolved V genes account for under half, and no reason is known for the remainder. V, J and clone size are those of that table, while D and trimming were read from the DNA. For this sample there are 150,000 to 200,000 clones; 81% appear just once. Roughly 3.2% of the sample lies in the top ten.

This chain joins TRBV6-5 to TRBJ2-1, with 10 bases aligning to TRBD2. This sequence originates from a man aged 40-49 years in good health and CMV-seropositive. What was sequenced was PBMCs. The sequenced DNA: TGTGCCAGCAGTTACTCGACTAGCGGGTACAATGAGCAGTTCTTC. It specifies CASSYSTSGYNEQFF.